A single sample is the source of the 19 T cell receptor beta chains below, sequenced in a study of CD8+CD57+ T cells in acquired aplastic anemia. All sequencing subjects had displayed CD8+CD57+ cell expansion on flow cytometry. Investigators profiled TCR beta VDJ and CDR3 from genomic DNA template. TCRdb re-derived calls from the reads in MiXCR, one entry per CDR3 protein. The sample has some 200,000 distinct CDR3 sequences, roughly half seen once. The sample taken for sequencing was sorted CD4+, CD8+, or CD8+CD57+ T cells (not recorded which) from PBMCs. These receptors were taken from a human donor with aplastic anemia.

This clonotype appeared a single time. A read error may explain this, as a much larger clone is one base away. The chain employs TRBV24-1 and TRBJ2-7; D is perhaps TRBD2 (5 bases). The germline V gene encodes CDR1 KGHDR and CDR2 SFDVKD. The CDR3 is 10 amino acids. The CDR3 coding sequence is TGTGCCAGCGGGCGCTACGGGCAGTACTTC. This encodes CASGRYGQYF.

This clonotype was observed many times. A junction end diverges from the germline sequence, so it may reflect a read error. V is TRBV7-7 and J is TRBJ1-3; tentatively, D is TRBD1 (5 bases). This CDR3 is built from 13 residues. Looked up from germline, CDR1 is SSHAT and CDR2 is FNYEAQ (reference sequence). For the CDR3, the DNA is TGTGCTAGCAGCTTAGACAGAGGAAACACCATATATTTT. Protein: CASSLDRGNTIYF.

This clonotype was counted between two and nine times. The V gene is TRBV7-2, the J gene TRBJ2-2, with D unresolved. Germline V gives CDR1 SGHTA, CDR2 FQGNSA. V gave up 7 bases and J gave up 2 bases, with 8 bases separating them. The CDR3 runs to 13 residues. Here the CDR3 DNA reads TGTGCCAGCAAAGCTCCCAACACCGGGGAGCTGTTTTTT. Its translation: CASKAPNTGELFF.

The genes are TRBV29-1 and TRBJ1-4; 9 nucleotides line up with TRBD1. V was clipped by 8 bases and J by 6 bases; unmatched bases: 7. Germline V gene lookup returns CDR1 SQVTM and CDR2 ANQGSEA. This CDR3 has 13 residues. DNA of the CDR3: TGCAGCCAGAACAGGGGGCAGGATGAAAAACTGTTTTTT. Protein: CSQNRGQDEKLFF.

In its sample, this clonotype was seen a few times. The V and J genes are TRBV15 and TRBJ1-5; D gene ambiguous. The CDR3 covers 22 residues. Trimming removed 0 bases from V and 4 bases from J, with 31 bases in between. Germline V lookup: CDR1 LNHNV, CDR2 YYDKDF (reference sequence). In nucleotides, the CDR3 is TGTGCCACCAGCAGAGATCTTACCTACCGATTGGTTACGGGCCGGAGGAATCAGCCCCAGCATTTT. Amino acids: CATSRDLTYRLVTGRRNQPQHF. The full variable domain, rest sourced from reference TRBV15 and TRBJ1-5, is DAMVIQNPRYQVTQFGKPVTLSCSQTLNHNVMYWYQQKSSQAPKLLFHYYDKDFNNEADTPDNFQSRRPNTSFCFLDIRSPGLGDTAMYLCATSRDLTYRLVTGRRNQPQHFGDGTRLSIL.

This clonotype was detected many times. This chain connects TRBV20-1 to TRBJ1-2; D not certain. The germline V gene has CDR1 DFQATT and CDR2 SNEGSKA (reference sequence). This CDR3 spans 14 amino acids. V was trimmed by 3 bases and J by 2 bases, leaving 13 bases between them. CDR3 residues: CSARQHLGNYGYTF. CDR3 DNA sequence: TGCAGTGCTAGGCAACACCTCGGAAACTATGGCTACACCTTC.

The chain combines TRBV4-1 with TRBJ2-5, with 8 bases identical to TRBD2. The V and J ends lost 4 bases and 2 bases, in that order; junction bases with no gene match: 6. Germline CDR1 MGHRA, CDR2 YSYEKL. This CDR3 has 15 residues. The CDR3 loop reads CASSRLGTRQETQYF. The DNA of the CDR3 is TGCGCCAGCAGCCGGTTGGGGACTAGACAAGAGACCCAGTACTTC.

In DNA, the CDR3 is TGTGCCAGCAGCGGGGGGACACCCCGATTTCGGTCCTACGAGCAGTACTTC. This encodes CASSGGTPRFRSYEQYF. This sequence joins TRBV7-4 and TRBJ2-7; the D gene could be TRBD1 or TRBD2 (6 bases each). The germline V gene encodes CDR1 SGHVT and CDR2 SQSDAQ. Trimming removed 5 bases at V and 1 base at J, with 21 bases between. CDR3 size: 17 residues.

V and J are TRBV15 and TRBJ2-3, with 11 positions matching TRBD2. V lost 2 bases and J lost 3; bases outside the gene matches: 7. This CDR3 is 17 amino acids long. The germline CDR1 and CDR2 sequences are LNHNV and YYDKDF (reference sequence). Here the CDR3 reads CATSRTTSGMGTDTQYF. DNA of the CDR3: TGTGCCACCAGCAGAACGACTAGCGGGATGGGAACAGATACGCAGTATTTT.

The CDR3 protein is CASRGLEQYF. CDR3 DNA sequence: TGTGCCAGCAGGGGCCTGGAGCAGTACTTC. This sequence joins TRBV2 and TRBJ2-7; no firm D call. The ends were cut back, 6 bases at V and 7 bases at J, with 7 bases in the middle. CDR1 and CDR2 from the germline V gene are SNHLY and FYNNEI. This CDR3 is built from 10 residues.

The chain couples TRBV24-1 to TRBJ2-1; D is possibly TRBD1 (6 bases). The ends were cut back, 10 bases at V and 8 bases at J, with 23 bases in the middle. The CDR3 covers 15 residues. Germline CDR1 reads KGHDR; CDR2 reads SFDVKD. The CDR3 sequence: CATGNRDKFLDEQFF. As DNA, the CDR3 is TGTGCCACTGGGAACCGGGACAAATTCCTCGATGAGCAGTTCTTC.

The chain uses TRBV7-2 and TRBJ2-1; possibly TRBD1 or TRBD2 for D (6 bases each). V lost 3 bases, J lost 10 bases, and 10 bases lay in between. CDR3 length: 12 amino acids. The germline CDR1 and CDR2 sequences are SGHTA and FQGNSA. CDR3 DNA: TGTGCCAGCAGCTTCGGGGGCCTGGAGCAGTTCTTC. Translation: CASSFGGLEQFF.

The genes are TRBV2 and TRBJ2-3; no clear D. The V end was cut by 6 bases, the J end by 2 bases, with 12 bases between. From germline, CDR1 is SNHLY and CDR2 FYNNEI. This CDR3 has 14 amino acids. Here the CDR3 DNA reads TGTGCCAGCAGCGCTCTTCGAGCCACAGATACGCAGTATTTT. This sequence encodes CASSALRATDTQYF. Variable domain in full (rest from reference TRBV2 and TRBJ2-3): EPEVTQTPSHQVTQMGQEVILRCVPISNHLYFYWYRQILGQKVEFLVSFYNNEISEKSEIFDDQFSVERPDGSNFTLKIRSTKLEDSAMYFCASSALRATDTQYFGPGTRLTVL.

The chain joins TRBV2 to TRBJ2-7; 9 positions match TRBD2. The CDR3 runs 16 residues. Germline V gene lookup returns CDR1 SNHLY and CDR2 FYNNEI. V was pared by 4 bases and J by 5 bases, with 12 bases of the junction left unmatched. CDR3 amino acids: CASSGSLAGVSDEQYV. As DNA, the CDR3 is TGTGCCAGCAGTGGGTCGTTAGCGGGGGTCAGCGACGAGCAGTACGTC.

This clonotype was found many times. V usage is TRBV7-2 and J usage is TRBJ2-1; the match to TRBD2 covers 10 bases. From germline, CDR1 is SGHTA and CDR2 FQGNSA. The CDR3 totals 17 residues. The V segment lost 5 bases and the J segment 5 bases; nucleotides outside the gene matches: 12. The CDR3 loop is CASSPSFLAGVNNEQFF. Written as DNA, the CDR3 is TGTGCCAGCAGCCCTTCCTTTCTAGCGGGAGTTAACAATGAGCAGTTCTTC. Filled out from reference TRBV7-2 and TRBJ2-1, the complete variable domain reads GAGVSQSPSNKVTEKGKDVELRCDPISGHTALYWYRQSLGQGLEFLIYFQGNSAPDKSGLPSDRFSAERTGGSVSTLTIQRTQQEDSAVYLCASSPSFLAGVNNEQFFGPGTRLTVL.

This chain links TRBV20-1 with TRBJ2-3, with 8 positions matching TRBD2. The CDR3 is made up of 13 amino acids. Germline CDR1 is DFQATT and CDR2 is SNEGSKA (reference sequence). Trimming cost V 6 bases and J 8 bases; bases outside gene matches: 10. CDR3 in DNA: TGCAGTGCCAGCGGTCGCGGGAGGAGTACGCAGTATTTT. Translated, it gives CSASGRGRSTQYF.

The chain combines TRBV20-1 with TRBJ2-5; D possibly matches TRBD1 or TRBD2 (7 bases each). The end of the DNA aligns better with TRBJ2-1, so the J call may be wrong. This CDR3 spans 14 amino acids. Germline loops: CDR1 DFQATT, CDR2 SNEGSKA (reference sequence). The DNA for the CDR3 is TGCAGTGCCACGAGAGACAGGGAGGGTTGGGTGCAGTTCTTC. It translates to CSATRDREGWVQFF.

The chain couples TRBV10-3 to TRBJ2-1, with D tentatively TRBD1 or TRBD2 (5 bases each). This CDR3 is built from 12 residues. The germline V and J ends were trimmed by 8 bases and 10 bases, with 15 bases remaining between them. The germline CDR1 and CDR2 sequences are ENHRY and SYGVKD. Written as DNA, the CDR3 is TGTGCCATCCAAAGTGGGGACCTGGAGCAGTTCTTC. It is translated as CAIQSGDLEQFF.

Turning to this clonotype: At one end, the junction sequence differs from germline, possibly due to a read error. The V gene is TRBV5-6, the J gene TRBJ1-4; D is possibly TRBD1 (6 bases). CDR3 length: 15 amino acids. Germline V gene lookup returns CDR1 SGHDT and CDR2 YYEEEE. The CDR3 bases are TGTGCCAGCAGCACCACAGGGTCGGGTAATGAAGAACTGTTTTTT. Its translation is CASSTTGSGNEELFF.